The rows below give T cell receptor beta chains drawn from one sample of a study of blood T cell repertoires in COVID-19. Method: immunoSEQ multiplex PCR; TCRdb's copy keeps in-frame clones and lacks some. This sample has under 400,000 clones; 88% occur once, and the top ten carry 1%. Material: PBMCs or T cells enriched from blood (not recorded which). Receptors were obtained from a woman aged 25 to 39 who had been exposed to COVID-19. CDR3s include the opening cysteine and the closing phenylalanine or tryptophan. D genes are given only for firm matches. Clone size is not always given. Where it is, it says once, few, many or a class for expanded clones.

V gene: TRBV4-1; D gene: NA; clone size: NA; CDR3 length: 14; J gene: TRBJ1-1; CDR3 protein: CASSQEGGNTEAFF; CDR3 DNA: TGCGCCAGCAGCCAAGAAGGCGGGAACACTGAAGCTTTCTTT
V gene: TRBV27; D gene: NA; clone size: NA; CDR3 length: 15; J gene: TRBJ2-5; CDR3 protein: CASSLAGVWGETQYF; CDR3 DNA: TGTGCCAGCAGTTTGGCAGGGGTCTGGGGGGAGACCCAGTACTTC
V gene: TRBV2; D gene: NA; clone size: NA; CDR3 length: 14; J gene: TRBJ2-7; CDR3 protein: CASSELVGRNEQYF; CDR3 DNA: TGTGCCAGCAGTGAATTGGTGGGGCGAAACGAGCAGTACTTC
V gene: TRBV28; D gene: TRBD2; clone size: NA; CDR3 length: 17; J gene: TRBJ2-3; CDR3 protein: CASGPTSGSMSTDTQYF; CDR3 DNA: TGTGCCAGCGGCCCGACTAGCGGGAGTATGAGCACAGATACGCAGTATTTT
V gene: TRBV24-1; D gene: NA; clone size: NA; CDR3 length: 13; J gene: TRBJ1-1; CDR3 protein: CATSTAANTEAFF; CDR3 DNA: TGTGCCACCAGTACAGCAGCGAACACTGAAGCTTTCTTT
V gene: TRBV12-3/TRBV12-4; D gene: NA; clone size: NA; CDR3 length: 13; J gene: TRBJ2-2; CDR3 protein: CASSLVGVGELFF; CDR3 DNA: TGTGCCAGCAGTTTAGTCGGGGTCGGGGAGCTGTTTTTT
V gene: TRBV2; D gene: NA; clone size: once; CDR3 length: 12; J gene: TRBJ2-7; CDR3 protein: CASSGGPTRSDF; CDR3 DNA: TGTGCCAGCAGCGGGGGTCCCACACGGAGTGACTTC
V gene: TRBV5-4; D gene: TRBD1; clone size: NA; CDR3 length: 13; J gene: TRBJ1-2; CDR3 protein: CASSSETGDGYTF; CDR3 DNA: TGTGCCAGCAGCTCAGAAACAGGGGATGGCTACACCTTC
V gene: TRBV28; D gene: TRBD1; clone size: NA; CDR3 length: 15; J gene: TRBJ1-3; CDR3 protein: CASSTTGTAGNTIYF; CDR3 DNA: TGTGCCAGCAGTACGACAGGGACAGCAGGAAACACCATATATTTT
V gene: TRBV4-2; D gene: TRBD2; clone size: NA; CDR3 length: 16; J gene: TRBJ2-1; CDR3 protein: CASSHIGTSGNNEQFF; CDR3 DNA: TGTGCCAGCAGCCATATCGGGACTAGCGGGAACAATGAGCAGTTCTTC
V gene: TRBV19; D gene: TRBD1; clone size: NA; CDR3 length: 17; J gene: TRBJ2-7; CDR3 protein: CASSRLRMRTGTYEQYF; CDR3 DNA: TGTGCCAGTAGTAGGTTAAGAATGCGGACAGGGACCTACGAGCAGTACTTC
V gene: TRBV2; D gene: NA; clone size: NA; CDR3 length: 15; J gene: TRBJ1-2; CDR3 protein: CASTFPDRQVRGYTF; CDR3 DNA: TGTGCCAGCACTTTTCCAGATCGACAGGTTAGGGGCTACACCTTC
V gene: TRBV15; D gene: NA; clone size: NA; CDR3 length: 13; J gene: TRBJ1-1; CDR3 protein: CATSRQGNTEAFF; CDR3 DNA: TGTGCCACCAGCAGACAGGGGAACACTGAAGCTTTCTTT
V gene: TRBV7-9; D gene: NA; clone size: NA; CDR3 length: 13; J gene: TRBJ2-1; CDR3 protein: CATRTVGIHEQFF; CDR3 DNA: TGTGCCACACGGACAGTAGGTATCCATGAGCAGTTCTTC
V gene: TRBV5-1; D gene: TRBD1; clone size: NA; CDR3 length: 15; J gene: TRBJ1-6; CDR3 protein: CASSRTGSYNSPLHF; CDR3 DNA: TGCGCCAGCAGCCGGACAGGGAGCTATAATTCACCCCTCCACTTT
V gene: TRBV19; D gene: NA; clone size: once; CDR3 length: 14; J gene: TRBJ1-4; CDR3 protein: CASTLKGGREKLFF; CDR3 DNA: TGTGCCAGTACCCTCAAGGGAGGAAGAGAAAAACTGTTTTTT
V gene: TRBV6-5; D gene: TRBD2; clone size: NA; CDR3 length: 15; J gene: TRBJ2-1; CDR3 protein: CASRALAIVYNEQFF; CDR3 DNA: TGTGCCAGCAGGGCACTAGCGATTGTATACAATGAGCAGTTCTTC
V gene: TRBV18; D gene: NA; clone size: NA; CDR3 length: 14; J gene: TRBJ1-4; CDR3 protein: CASSPQKNSAGLFF; CDR3 DNA: TGTGCCAGCTCGCCCCAAAAGAATAGTGCCGGACTGTTTTTT
V gene: TRBV9; D gene: NA; clone size: NA; CDR3 length: 13; J gene: TRBJ1-1; CDR3 protein: CASSTGRNTEAFF; CDR3 DNA: TGTGCCAGCTCGACCGGGAGGAACACTGAAGCTTTCTTT
V gene: TRBV30; D gene: NA; clone size: NA; CDR3 length: 16; J gene: TRBJ2-7; CDR3 protein: CAWNHPGGIGLRGQYF; CDR3 DNA: TGTGCCTGGAATCACCCGGGGGGCATCGGCTTACGGGGGCAGTACTTC
V gene: TRBV9; D gene: NA; clone size: few; CDR3 length: 11; J gene: TRBJ1-4; CDR3 protein: CASGGSVGLFF; CDR3 DNA: TGTGCCAGCGGGGGGTCGGTGGGTCTGTTTTTT
V gene: TRBV18; D gene: NA; clone size: NA; CDR3 length: 15; J gene: TRBJ2-1; CDR3 protein: CASSPKEAPYNEQFF; CDR3 DNA: TGTGCCAGCTCACCAAAGGAGGCCCCGTACAATGAGCAGTTCTTC
V gene: TRBV6-4; D gene: TRBD1; clone size: NA; CDR3 length: 14; J gene: TRBJ2-7; CDR3 protein: CASRQQGDSYEQYF; CDR3 DNA: TGTGCCAGCAGACAACAGGGGGACTCCTACGAGCAGTACTTC
V gene: TRBV10-3; D gene: TRBD1; clone size: NA; CDR3 length: 15; J gene: TRBJ2-3; CDR3 protein: CAISVGQASTDTQYF; CDR3 DNA: TGTGCCATCAGTGTGGGACAGGCTAGCACAGATACGCAGTATTTT
V gene: TRBV7-6; D gene: NA; clone size: NA; CDR3 length: 15; J gene: TRBJ1-1; CDR3 protein: CASSLYPGVNTEAFF; CDR3 DNA: TGTGCCAGCAGCTTATATCCAGGGGTGAACACTGAAGCTTTCTTT
V gene: TRBV29-1; D gene: NA; clone size: NA; CDR3 length: 12; J gene: TRBJ1-2; CDR3 protein: CSVRGGGHGYTF; CDR3 DNA: TGCAGCGTTCGGGGCGGGGGGCATGGCTACACCTTC
V gene: TRBV4-2; D gene: NA; clone size: NA; CDR3 length: 16; J gene: TRBJ2-7; CDR3 protein: CASSQNLPGITYEQYF; CDR3 DNA: TGTGCCAGCAGCCAAAACCTGCCCGGGATAACCTACGAGCAGTACTTC
V gene: TRBV18; D gene: NA; clone size: NA; CDR3 length: 15; J gene: TRBJ1-2; CDR3 protein: CASSPLDQGGYGYTF; CDR3 DNA: TGTGCCAGCTCACCCCTGGACCAGGGTGGTTATGGCTACACCTTC
V gene: TRBV5-4; D gene: NA; clone size: NA; CDR3 length: 14; J gene: TRBJ1-4; CDR3 protein: CASSPGGRVEKLFF; CDR3 DNA: TGTGCCAGCAGCCCGGGGGGCCGTGTTGAGAAACTGTTTTTT
V gene: TRBV2; D gene: TRBD2; clone size: NA; CDR3 length: 14; J gene: TRBJ2-3; CDR3 protein: CASLERETAYTQYF; CDR3 DNA: TGTGCCAGCTTGGAGCGGGAGACGGCCTATACGCAGTATTTT
V gene: TRBV19; D gene: TRBD1; clone size: once; CDR3 length: 15; J gene: TRBJ1-6; CDR3 protein: CASSPEGQGFSPLHF; CDR3 DNA: TGTGCCAGTAGTCCCGAAGGACAGGGGTTTTCACCCCTCCACTTT
V gene: TRBV12-3/TRBV12-4; D gene: NA; clone size: NA; CDR3 length: 12; J gene: TRBJ2-2; CDR3 protein: CASNYLTGELFF; CDR3 DNA: TGTGCCAGCAACTACCTTACCGGGGAGCTGTTTTTT
V gene: TRBV7-2; D gene: TRBD2; clone size: NA; CDR3 length: 15; J gene: TRBJ2-7; CDR3 protein: CASNLLAGGGYEQYF; CDR3 DNA: TGTGCCAGCAACCTTCTAGCGGGAGGTGGCTACGAGCAGTACTTC
V gene: TRBV11-2; D gene: NA; clone size: NA; CDR3 length: 14; J gene: TRBJ2-2; CDR3 protein: CASSSQGGTGELFF; CDR3 DNA: TGTGCCAGCAGCTCCCAGGGGGGCACCGGGGAGCTGTTTTTT
V gene: TRBV20-1; D gene: TRBD1; clone size: NA; CDR3 length: 13; J gene: TRBJ1-1; CDR3 protein: CSATETGPTEAFF; CDR3 DNA: TGCAGTGCTACTGAGACAGGGCCCACTGAAGCTTTCTTT
V gene: TRBV5-4; D gene: NA; clone size: NA; CDR3 length: 11; J gene: TRBJ2-7; CDR3 protein: CASSLEDEQYF; CDR3 DNA: TGTGCCAGCAGCTTAGAGGACGAGCAGTACTTC
V gene: TRBV12-5; D gene: TRBD1; clone size: NA; CDR3 length: 14; J gene: TRBJ1-1; CDR3 protein: CASGPTGVRTEAFF; CDR3 DNA: TGTGCTAGTGGTCCAACAGGGGTTCGCACTGAAGCTTTCTTT
V gene: TRBV19; D gene: NA; clone size: NA; CDR3 length: 15; J gene: TRBJ2-5; CDR3 protein: CASSPPTGLQETQYF; CDR3 DNA: TGTGCCAGTAGTCCCCCTACCGGACTCCAAGAGACCCAGTACTTC
V gene: TRBV11-2; D gene: NA; clone size: NA; CDR3 length: 17; J gene: TRBJ1-6; CDR3 protein: CASSLRSVQGVNSPLHF; CDR3 DNA: TGTGCCAGCAGCTTACGATCCGTGCAGGGTGTAAATTCACCCCTCCACTTT
V gene: TRBV7-6; D gene: TRBD1; clone size: NA; CDR3 length: 15; J gene: TRBJ1-6; CDR3 protein: CASSPRQGINSPLHF; CDR3 DNA: TGTGCCAGCAGCCCCAGACAGGGGATTAATTCACCCCTCCACTTT
V gene: TRBV27; D gene: TRBD1; clone size: NA; CDR3 length: 15; J gene: TRBJ1-6; CDR3 protein: CASSFSGTGNSPLHF; CDR3 DNA: TGTGCCAGCAGTTTCTCCGGGACAGGGAATTCACCCCTCCACTTT
V gene: TRBV28; D gene: NA; clone size: NA; CDR3 length: 14; J gene: TRBJ1-2; CDR3 protein: CASRWGRASYGYTF; CDR3 DNA: TGTGCCAGCAGATGGGGCCGTGCGTCATATGGCTACACCTTC
V gene: TRBV11-2; D gene: NA; clone size: once; CDR3 length: 16; J gene: TRBJ1-2; CDR3 protein: CASSLSRLGQGSGYTF; CDR3 DNA: TGTGCCAGCAGCTTATCCCGACTCGGTCAGGGATCTGGCTACACCTTC
V gene: TRBV5-1; D gene: NA; clone size: few; CDR3 length: 14; J gene: TRBJ1-1; CDR3 protein: CASSLADGNAEAFF; CDR3 DNA: TGCGCCAGCAGCCTGGCGGACGGGAACGCTGAAGCTTTCTTT
V gene: TRBV5-1; D gene: NA; clone size: once; CDR3 length: 14; J gene: TRBJ1-5; CDR3 protein: CASSMDSSNQPQHF; CDR3 DNA: TGCGCCAGCAGCATGGACAGTAGCAATCAGCCCCAGCATTTT
V gene: TRBV5-1; D gene: TRBD2; clone size: NA; CDR3 length: 14; J gene: TRBJ2-1; CDR3 protein: CASRGLAGVNEQFF; CDR3 DNA: TGCGCCAGCAGGGGACTAGCGGGAGTGAATGAGCAGTTCTTC
V gene: TRBV20-1; D gene: NA; clone size: NA; CDR3 length: 13; J gene: TRBJ1-1; CDR3 protein: CSASITTGIEAFF; CDR3 DNA: TGCAGTGCTAGTATAACTACGGGTATTGAAGCTTTCTTT
V gene: TRBV7-3; D gene: NA; clone size: NA; CDR3 length: 13; J gene: TRBJ2-1; CDR3 protein: CASSTDYGDEQFF; CDR3 DNA: TGTGCCAGCTCCACGGACTACGGGGATGAGCAGTTCTTC
V gene: TRBV7-8; D gene: TRBD1; clone size: NA; CDR3 length: 18; J gene: TRBJ1-2; CDR3 protein: CASSLGTGQGMSHYGYTF; CDR3 DNA: TGTGCCAGCAGCTTAGGAACGGGACAGGGCATGTCCCACTATGGCTACACCTTC
V gene: TRBV11-1; D gene: TRBD1; clone size: NA; CDR3 length: 14; J gene: TRBJ2-1; CDR3 protein: CASSLGRGRDEQFF; CDR3 DNA: TGTGCCAGCAGCTTGGGCAGGGGGCGGGATGAGCAGTTCTTC
V gene: TRBV7-3; D gene: TRBD2; clone size: few; CDR3 length: 18; J gene: TRBJ2-2; CDR3 protein: CASSPGPSGRAGTGELFF; CDR3 DNA: TGTGCCAGCAGTCCTGGACCTAGCGGGAGGGCCGGCACCGGGGAGCTGTTTTTT
V gene: TRBV28; D gene: NA; clone size: NA; CDR3 length: 17; J gene: TRBJ1-3; CDR3 protein: CASSFFPDPTGGNTIYF; CDR3 DNA: TGTGCCAGCAGTTTCTTCCCCGACCCGACAGGCGGAAACACCATATATTTT
V gene: TRBV27; D gene: NA; clone size: NA; CDR3 length: 13; J gene: TRBJ2-5; CDR3 protein: CASSFTGLTTQYF; CDR3 DNA: TGTGCCAGCAGTTTTACAGGCCTAACGACCCAGTACTTC